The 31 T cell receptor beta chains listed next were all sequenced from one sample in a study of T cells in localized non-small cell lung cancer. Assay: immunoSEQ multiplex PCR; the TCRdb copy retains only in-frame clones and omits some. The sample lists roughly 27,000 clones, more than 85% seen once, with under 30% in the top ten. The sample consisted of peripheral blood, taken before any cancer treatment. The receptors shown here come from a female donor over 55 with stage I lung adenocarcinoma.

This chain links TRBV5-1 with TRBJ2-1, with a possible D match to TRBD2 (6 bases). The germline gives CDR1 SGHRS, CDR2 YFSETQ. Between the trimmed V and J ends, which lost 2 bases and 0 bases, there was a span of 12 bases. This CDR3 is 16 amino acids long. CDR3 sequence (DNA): TGCGCCAGCAGCTTAAACGAGGGAGGCTCCTACAATGAGCAGTTCTTC. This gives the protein CASSLNEGGSYNEQFF.

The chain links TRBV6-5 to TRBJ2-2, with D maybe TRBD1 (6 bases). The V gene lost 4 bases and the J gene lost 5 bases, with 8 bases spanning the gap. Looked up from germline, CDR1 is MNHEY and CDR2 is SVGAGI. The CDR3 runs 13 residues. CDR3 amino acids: CASSFTGTGELFF. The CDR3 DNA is TGTGCCAGCAGTTTCACAGGGACCGGGGAGCTGTTTTTT.

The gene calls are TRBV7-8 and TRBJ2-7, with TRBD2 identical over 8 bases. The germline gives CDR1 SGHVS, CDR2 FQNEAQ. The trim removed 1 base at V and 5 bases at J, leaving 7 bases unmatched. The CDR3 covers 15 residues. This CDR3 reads CASSLEGTRYHEQYF. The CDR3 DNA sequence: TGTGCCAGCAGCTTAGAAGGGACTAGATATCACGAGCAGTACTTC.

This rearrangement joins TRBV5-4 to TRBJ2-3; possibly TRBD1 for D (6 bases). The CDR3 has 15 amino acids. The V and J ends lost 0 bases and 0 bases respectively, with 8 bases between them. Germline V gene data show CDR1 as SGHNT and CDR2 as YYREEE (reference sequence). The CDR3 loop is CASSLGTASTDTQYF. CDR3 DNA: TGTGCCAGCAGCTTGGGGACAGCTAGCACAGATACGCAGTATTTT. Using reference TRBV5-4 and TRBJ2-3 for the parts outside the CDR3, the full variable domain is ETGVTQSPTHLIKTRGQQVTLRCSSQSGHNTVSWYQQALGQGPQFIFQYYREEENGRGNFPPRFSGLQFPNYSSELNVNALELDDSALYLCASSLGTASTDTQYFGPGTRLTVL.

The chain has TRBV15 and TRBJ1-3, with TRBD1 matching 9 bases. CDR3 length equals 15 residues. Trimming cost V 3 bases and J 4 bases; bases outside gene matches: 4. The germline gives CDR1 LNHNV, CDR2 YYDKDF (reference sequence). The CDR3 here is CATSRGTGRGNTIYF. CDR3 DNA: TGTGCCACCAGCAGGGGGACAGGGAGAGGAAACACCATATATTTT.

In nucleotides, the CDR3 is TGCGCCAGCAGCTTGGGGCTAGGCTCCTACAATGAGCAGTTCTTC. Translation gives CASSLGLGSYNEQFF. V is TRBV5-1 and J is TRBJ2-1; D remains unclear. The length of the CDR3 is 15 residues. CDR1 and CDR2 from the germline V gene are SGHRS and YFSETQ. V shed 0 bases and J shed 0 bases, with 7 bases lying between them. The whole variable domain, remainder taken from reference TRBV5-1 and TRBJ2-1, is KAGVTQTPRYLIKTRGQQVTLSCSPISGHRSVSWYQQTPGQGLQFLFEYFSETQRNKGNFPGRFSGRQFSNSRSEMNVSTLELGDSALYLCASSLGLGSYNEQFFGPGTRLTVL.

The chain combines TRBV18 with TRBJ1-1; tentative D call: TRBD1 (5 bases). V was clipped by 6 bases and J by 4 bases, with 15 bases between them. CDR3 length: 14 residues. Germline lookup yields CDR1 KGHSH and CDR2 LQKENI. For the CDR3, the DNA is TGTGCCAGCTCGCCGGGGCCCGGGGGCACTGAAGCTTTCTTT. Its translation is CASSPGPGGTEAFF.

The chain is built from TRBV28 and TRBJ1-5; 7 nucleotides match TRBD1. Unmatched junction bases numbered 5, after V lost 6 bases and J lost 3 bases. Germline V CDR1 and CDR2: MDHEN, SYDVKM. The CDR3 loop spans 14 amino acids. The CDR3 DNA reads TGTGCCAGCAGGGTAGGGGGCCCCAATCAGCCCCAGCATTTT. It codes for CASRVGGPNQPQHF. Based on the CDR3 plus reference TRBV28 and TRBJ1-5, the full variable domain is DVKVTQSSRYLVKRTGEKVFLECVQDMDHENMFWYRQDPGLGLRLIYFSYDVKMKEKGDIPEGYSVSREKKERFSLILESASTNQTSMYLCASRVGGPNQPQHFGDGTRLSIL.

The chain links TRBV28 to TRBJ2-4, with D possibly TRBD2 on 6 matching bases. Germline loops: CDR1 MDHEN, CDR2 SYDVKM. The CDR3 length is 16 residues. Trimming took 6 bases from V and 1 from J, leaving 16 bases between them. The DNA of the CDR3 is TGTGCCAGCAGACCAGAGGGACTTCGGGCCAAAAACATTCAGTACTTC. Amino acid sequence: CASRPEGLRAKNIQYF.

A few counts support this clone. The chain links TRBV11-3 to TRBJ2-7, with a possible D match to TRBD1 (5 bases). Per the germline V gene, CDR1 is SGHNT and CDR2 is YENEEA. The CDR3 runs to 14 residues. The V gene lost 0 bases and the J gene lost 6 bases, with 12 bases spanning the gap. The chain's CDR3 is CASSLDDGAGEQYF. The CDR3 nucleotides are TGTGCCAGCAGCTTAGATGATGGGGCCGGCGAGCAGTACTTC.

This CDR3 is CASSLFGDGNQPQHF. For the CDR3, the DNA is TGTGCCAGTAGTCTCTTCGGGGACGGGAATCAGCCCCAGCATTTT. J is TRBJ1-5 and V is TRBV19; weak D call: TRBD1 (5 bases). From germline, CDR1 is LNHDA and CDR2 SQIVND (reference sequence). The length of the CDR3 is 15 residues. The V and J ends lost 5 bases and 4 bases respectively, with 15 bases between them.

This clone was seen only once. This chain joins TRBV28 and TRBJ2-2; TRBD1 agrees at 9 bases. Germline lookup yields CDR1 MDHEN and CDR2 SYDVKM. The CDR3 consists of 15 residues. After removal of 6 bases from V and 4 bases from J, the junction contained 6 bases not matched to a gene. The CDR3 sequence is CASRPGTGPTGELFF. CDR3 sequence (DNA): TGTGCCAGCAGACCCGGGACAGGGCCCACCGGGGAGCTGTTTTTT.

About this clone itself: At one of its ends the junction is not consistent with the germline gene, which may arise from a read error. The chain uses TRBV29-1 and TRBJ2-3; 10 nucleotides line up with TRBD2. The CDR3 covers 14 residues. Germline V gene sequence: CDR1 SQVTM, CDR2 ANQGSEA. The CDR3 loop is CSVERTSGTNTQYF. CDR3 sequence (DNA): TGCAGCGTTGAGAGGACTAGCGGCACAAATACGCAGTATTTT.

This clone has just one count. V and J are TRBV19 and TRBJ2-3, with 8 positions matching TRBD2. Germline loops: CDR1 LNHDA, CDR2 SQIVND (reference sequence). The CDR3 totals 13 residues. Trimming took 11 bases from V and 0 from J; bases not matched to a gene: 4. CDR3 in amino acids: CAVRGGSTDTQYF. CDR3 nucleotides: TGTGCCGTACGGGGGGGAAGCACAGATACGCAGTATTTT.

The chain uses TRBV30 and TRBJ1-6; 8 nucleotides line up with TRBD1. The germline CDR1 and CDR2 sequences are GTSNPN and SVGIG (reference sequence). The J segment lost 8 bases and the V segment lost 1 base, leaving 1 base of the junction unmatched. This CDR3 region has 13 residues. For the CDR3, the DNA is TGTGCCTGGAGTGCACAGGGGGATTCACCCCTCCACTTT. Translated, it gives CAWSAQGDSPLHF.

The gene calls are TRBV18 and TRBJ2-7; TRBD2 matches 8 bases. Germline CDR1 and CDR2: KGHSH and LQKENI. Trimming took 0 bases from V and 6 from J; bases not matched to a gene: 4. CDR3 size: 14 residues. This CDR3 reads CASSPPGLGGEQYF. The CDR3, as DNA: TGTGCCAGCTCACCACCGGGACTAGGGGGCGAGCAGTACTTC.

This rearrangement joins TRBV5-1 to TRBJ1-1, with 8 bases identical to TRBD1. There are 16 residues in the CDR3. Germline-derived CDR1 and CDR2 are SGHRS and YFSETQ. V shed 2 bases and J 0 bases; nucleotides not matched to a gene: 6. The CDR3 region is CASSFRTGGLNTEAFF. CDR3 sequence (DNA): TGCGCCAGCAGCTTCCGTACAGGGGGACTGAACACTGAAGCTTTCTTT.

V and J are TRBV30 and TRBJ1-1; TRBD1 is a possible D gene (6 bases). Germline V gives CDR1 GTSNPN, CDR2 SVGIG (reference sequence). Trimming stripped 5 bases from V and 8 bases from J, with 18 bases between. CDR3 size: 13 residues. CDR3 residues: CAWGRRGAAEAFF. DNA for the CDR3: TGTGCCTGGGGCCGAAGGGGGGCGGCCGAAGCTTTCTTT.

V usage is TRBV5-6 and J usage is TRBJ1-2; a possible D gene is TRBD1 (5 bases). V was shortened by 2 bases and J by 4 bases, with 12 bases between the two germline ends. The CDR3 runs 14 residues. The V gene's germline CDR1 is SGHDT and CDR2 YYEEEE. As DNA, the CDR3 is TGTGCCAGCAGCTTAACAGGACCTCCCTATGGCTACACCTTC. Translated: CASSLTGPPYGYTF.

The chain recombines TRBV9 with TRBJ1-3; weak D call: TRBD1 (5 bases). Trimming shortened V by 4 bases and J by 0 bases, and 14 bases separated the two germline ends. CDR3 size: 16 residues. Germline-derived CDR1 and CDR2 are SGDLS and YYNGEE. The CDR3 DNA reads TGTGCCAGCAGCCCCCGACAGATTAGCTCTGGAAACACCATATATTTT. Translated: CASSPRQISSGNTIYF.

The chain's CDR3 is CASSFPGTGNNEQFF. The CDR3 DNA reads TGTGCCAGCAGTTTTCCCGGGACAGGAAACAATGAGCAGTTCTTC. The rearrangement links TRBV28 to TRBJ2-1; TRBD1 aligns across 8 bases. Germline CDR1 MDHEN, CDR2 SYDVKM. With 3 bases clipped from V and 5 bases from J, the junction kept 6 bases outside the gene matches. The CDR3 contains 15 residues.

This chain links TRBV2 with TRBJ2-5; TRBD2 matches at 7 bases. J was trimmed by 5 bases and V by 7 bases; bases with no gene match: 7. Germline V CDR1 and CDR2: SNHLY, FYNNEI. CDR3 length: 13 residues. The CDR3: CASKTGGGETQYF. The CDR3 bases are TGTGCCAGCAAAACGGGGGGAGGGGAGACCCAGTACTTC.

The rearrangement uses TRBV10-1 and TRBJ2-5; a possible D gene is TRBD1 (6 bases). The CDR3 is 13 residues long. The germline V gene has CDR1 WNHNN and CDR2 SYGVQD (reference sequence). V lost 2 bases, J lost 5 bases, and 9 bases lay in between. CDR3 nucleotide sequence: TGCGCCAGCAGTGAGAGGGGGAACGAGACCCAGTACTTC. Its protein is CASSERGNETQYF.

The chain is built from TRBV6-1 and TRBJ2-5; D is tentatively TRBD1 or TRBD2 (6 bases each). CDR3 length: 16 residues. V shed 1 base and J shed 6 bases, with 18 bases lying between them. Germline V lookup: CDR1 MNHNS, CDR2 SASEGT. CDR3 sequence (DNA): TGTGCCAGCAGTGAAGGACCGGGGGCGGTCAAGAAGACCCAGTACTTC. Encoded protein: CASSEGPGAVKKTQYF.

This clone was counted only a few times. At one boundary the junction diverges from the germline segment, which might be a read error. CDR3 in amino acids: CASSLGGASGETQYF. The CDR3 nucleotides are TGTGCTAGCAGCTTAGGAGGGGCGTCAGGAGAGACCCAGTACTTC. V is TRBV7-7 and J is TRBJ2-5; a weak D match, TRBD2 (6 bases). From germline, CDR1 is SSHAT and CDR2 FNYEAQ (reference sequence). The CDR3 covers 15 residues.

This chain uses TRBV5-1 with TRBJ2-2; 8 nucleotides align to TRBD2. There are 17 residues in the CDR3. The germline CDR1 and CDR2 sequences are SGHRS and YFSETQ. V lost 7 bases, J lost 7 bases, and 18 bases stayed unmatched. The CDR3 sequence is CASSDNEGLAGRGELFF. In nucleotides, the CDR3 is TGCGCCAGCTCTGATAACGAGGGTCTAGCGGGTCGCGGGGAGCTGTTTTTT.

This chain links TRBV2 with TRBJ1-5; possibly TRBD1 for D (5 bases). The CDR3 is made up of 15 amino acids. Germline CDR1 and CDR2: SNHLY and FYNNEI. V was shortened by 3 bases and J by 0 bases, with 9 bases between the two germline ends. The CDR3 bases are TGTGCCAGCAGTGAGGGGCCCTTTAGCAATCAGCCCCAGCATTTT. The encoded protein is CASSEGPFSNQPQHF.

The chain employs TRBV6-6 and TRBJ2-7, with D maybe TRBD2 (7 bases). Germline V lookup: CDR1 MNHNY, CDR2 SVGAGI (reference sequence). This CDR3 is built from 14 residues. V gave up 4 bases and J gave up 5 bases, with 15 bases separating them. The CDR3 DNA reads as TGTGCCAGCAGTTTGACCGGGGGGCAGGACGAGCAGTACTTC. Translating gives CASSLTGGQDEQYF.

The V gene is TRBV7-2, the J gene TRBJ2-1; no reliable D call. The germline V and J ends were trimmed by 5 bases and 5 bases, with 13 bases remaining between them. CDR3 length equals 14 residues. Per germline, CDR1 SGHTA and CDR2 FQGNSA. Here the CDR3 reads CASSPTIQNNEQFF. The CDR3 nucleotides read TGTGCCAGCAGCCCCACGATCCAAAACAATGAGCAGTTCTTC.

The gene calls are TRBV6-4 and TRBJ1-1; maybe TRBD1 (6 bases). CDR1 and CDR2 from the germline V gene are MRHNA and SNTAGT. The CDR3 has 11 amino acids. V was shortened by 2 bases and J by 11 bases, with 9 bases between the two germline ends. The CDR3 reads CASSDRGAAFF. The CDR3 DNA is TGTGCCAGCAGTGACAGGGGGGCGGCTTTCTTT.

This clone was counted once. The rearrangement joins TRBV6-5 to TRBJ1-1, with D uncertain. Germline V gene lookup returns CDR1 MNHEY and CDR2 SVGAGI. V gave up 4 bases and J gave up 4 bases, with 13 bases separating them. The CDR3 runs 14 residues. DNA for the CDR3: TGTGCCAGCAGTTGGAAAATAGAGGGCACTGAAGCTTTCTTT. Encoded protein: CASSWKIEGTEAFF.